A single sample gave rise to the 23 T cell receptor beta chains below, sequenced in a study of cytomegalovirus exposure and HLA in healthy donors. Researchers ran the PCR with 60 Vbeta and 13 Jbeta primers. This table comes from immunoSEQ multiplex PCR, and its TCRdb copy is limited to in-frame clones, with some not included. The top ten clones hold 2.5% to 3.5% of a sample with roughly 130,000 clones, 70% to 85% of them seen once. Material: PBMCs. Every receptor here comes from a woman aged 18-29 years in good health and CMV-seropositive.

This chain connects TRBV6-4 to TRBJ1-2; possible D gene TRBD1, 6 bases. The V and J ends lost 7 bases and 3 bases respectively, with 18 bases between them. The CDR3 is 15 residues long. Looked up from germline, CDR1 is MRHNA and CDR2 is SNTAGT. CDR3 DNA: TGTGCCAGCAAAAGACAGGAAGGAGGCGACTATGGCTACACCTTC. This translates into CASKRQEGGDYGYTF.

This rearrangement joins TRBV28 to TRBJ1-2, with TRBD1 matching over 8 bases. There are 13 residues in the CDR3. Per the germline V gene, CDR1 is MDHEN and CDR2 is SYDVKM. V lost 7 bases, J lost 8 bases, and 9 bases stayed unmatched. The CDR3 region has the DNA TGTGCCAGCACCCCCCAGGGGGCGGTAGGCTACACCTTC. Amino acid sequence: CASTPQGAVGYTF.

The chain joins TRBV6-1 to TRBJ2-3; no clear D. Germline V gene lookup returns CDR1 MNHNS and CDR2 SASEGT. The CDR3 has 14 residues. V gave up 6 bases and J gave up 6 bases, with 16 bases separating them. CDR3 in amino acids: CASRDSVAVDTQYF. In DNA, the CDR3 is TGTGCCAGCAGGGATTCGGTGGCGGTGGATACGCAGTATTTT.

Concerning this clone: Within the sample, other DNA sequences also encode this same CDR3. The chain's CDR3 is CASSYAGTDTQYF. The CDR3 DNA reads as TGTGCCAGCAGTTACGCAGGGACAGATACGCAGTATTTT. The chain uses TRBV6-5 and TRBJ2-3; D is possibly TRBD1 (5 bases). The CDR3 sequence is 13 residues long. Germline CDR1 is MNHEY and CDR2 is SVGAGI. V lost 2 bases and J lost 3, with 6 bases in between.

For the CDR3, the DNA is TGTGCCACTTATCAACAGGGGGCGCTTGGCTACACCTTC. Amino acid sequence: CATYQQGALGYTF. This chain uses TRBV27 with TRBJ1-2; TRBD1 agrees at 9 bases. The CDR3 totals 13 residues. Looked up from germline, CDR1 is MNHEY and CDR2 is SMNVEV (reference sequence). The V and J ends lost 10 bases and 7 bases, in that order; junction bases with no gene match: 10.

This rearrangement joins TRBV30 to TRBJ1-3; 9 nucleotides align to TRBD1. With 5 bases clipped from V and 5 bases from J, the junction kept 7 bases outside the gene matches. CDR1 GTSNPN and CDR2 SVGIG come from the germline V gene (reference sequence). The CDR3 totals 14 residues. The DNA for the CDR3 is TGTGCCTGGGAAAGGACAGGGGCGAGAAACACCATATATTTT. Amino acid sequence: CAWERTGARNTIYF.

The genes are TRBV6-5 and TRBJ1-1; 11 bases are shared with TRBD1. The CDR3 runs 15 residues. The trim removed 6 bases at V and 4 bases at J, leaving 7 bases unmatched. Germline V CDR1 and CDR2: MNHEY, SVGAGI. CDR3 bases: TGTGCCAGCAGGGACAGGGGGCGCAAGGTCACTGAAGCTTTCTTT. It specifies CASRDRGRKVTEAFF.

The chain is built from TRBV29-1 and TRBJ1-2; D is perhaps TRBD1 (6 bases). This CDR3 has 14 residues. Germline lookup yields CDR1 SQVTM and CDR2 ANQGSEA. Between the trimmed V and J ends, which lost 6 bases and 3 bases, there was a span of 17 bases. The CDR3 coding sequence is TGCAGCGTAACCATCAGGGGATCGGACTATGGCTACACCTTC. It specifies CSVTIRGSDYGYTF.

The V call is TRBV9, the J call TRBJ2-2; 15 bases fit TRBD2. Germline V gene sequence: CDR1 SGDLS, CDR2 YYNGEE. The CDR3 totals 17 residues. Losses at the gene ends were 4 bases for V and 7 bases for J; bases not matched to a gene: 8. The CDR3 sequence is CASSPRTSGGDGGELFF. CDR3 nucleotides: TGTGCCAGCAGCCCCCGGACTAGCGGGGGGGATGGCGGGGAGCTGTTTTTT.

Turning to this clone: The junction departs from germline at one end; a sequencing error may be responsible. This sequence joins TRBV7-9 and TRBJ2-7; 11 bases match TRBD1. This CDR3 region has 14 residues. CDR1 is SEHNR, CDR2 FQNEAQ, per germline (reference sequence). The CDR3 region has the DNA TGTTCCAGCAGCTCTCGGGACAGGGGGAGAGAGCAGTACTTC. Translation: CSSSSRDRGREQYF.

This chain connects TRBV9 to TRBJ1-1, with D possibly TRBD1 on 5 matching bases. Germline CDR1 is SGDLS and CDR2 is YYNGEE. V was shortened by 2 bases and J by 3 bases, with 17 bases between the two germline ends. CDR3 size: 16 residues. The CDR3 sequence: CASSVGLSGRDTEAFF. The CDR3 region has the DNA TGTGCCAGCAGCGTGGGGCTGTCAGGGAGGGACACTGAAGCTTTCTTT.

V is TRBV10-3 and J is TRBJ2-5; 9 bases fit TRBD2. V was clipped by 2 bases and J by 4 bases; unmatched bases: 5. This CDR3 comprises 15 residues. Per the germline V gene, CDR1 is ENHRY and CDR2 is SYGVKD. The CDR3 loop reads CAISELAGWGETQYF. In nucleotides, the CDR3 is TGTGCCATCAGTGAGCTAGCGGGATGGGGAGAGACCCAGTACTTC.

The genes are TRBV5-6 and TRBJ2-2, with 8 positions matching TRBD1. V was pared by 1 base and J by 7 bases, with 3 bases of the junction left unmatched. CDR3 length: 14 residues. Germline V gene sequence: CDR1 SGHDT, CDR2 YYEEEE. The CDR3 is CASSLTGGNGELFF. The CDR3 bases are TGTGCCAGCAGCTTGACAGGGGGGAACGGGGAGCTGTTTTTT.

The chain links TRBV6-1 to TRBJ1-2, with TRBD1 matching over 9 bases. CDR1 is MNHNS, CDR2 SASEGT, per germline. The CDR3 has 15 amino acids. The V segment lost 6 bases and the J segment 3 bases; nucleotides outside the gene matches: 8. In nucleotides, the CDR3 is TGTGCCAGCAGCCCAACACAGGGGGCTCACTATGGCTACACCTTC. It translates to CASSPTQGAHYGYTF.

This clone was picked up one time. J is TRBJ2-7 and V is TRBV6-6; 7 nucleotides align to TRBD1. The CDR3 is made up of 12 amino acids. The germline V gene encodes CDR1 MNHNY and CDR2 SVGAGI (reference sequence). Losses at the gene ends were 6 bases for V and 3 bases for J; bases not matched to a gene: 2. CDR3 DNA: TGTGCCAGCAGCCCAGGGGGCTACGAGCAGTACTTC. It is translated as CASSPGGYEQYF.

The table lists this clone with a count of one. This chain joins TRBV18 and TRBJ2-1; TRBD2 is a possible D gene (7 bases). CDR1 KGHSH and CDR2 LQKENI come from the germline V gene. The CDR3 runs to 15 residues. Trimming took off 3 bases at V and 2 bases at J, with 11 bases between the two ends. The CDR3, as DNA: TGTGCCAGCTCACCGCTCGGGGGGCCCTACAATGAGCAGTTCTTC. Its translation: CASSPLGGPYNEQFF.

The CDR3 bases are TGTGCCAGCAGGCCCGGGACAGATAATTCACCCCTCCACTTT. Amino acids: CASRPGTDNSPLHF. The chain uses TRBV7-6 and TRBJ1-6; 7 bases agree with TRBD1. V lost 6 bases, J lost 5 bases, and 4 bases stayed unmatched. This CDR3 region has 14 residues. The V gene's germline CDR1 is SGHVS and CDR2 FNYEAQ.

The CDR3 region is CASSLLTSGSTDTQYF. Written as DNA, the CDR3 is TGTGCCAGCAGCTTATTAACTAGCGGGAGCACAGATACGCAGTATTTT. This sequence joins TRBV11-2 and TRBJ2-3, with 9 positions matching TRBD2. The CDR3 contains 16 residues. Germline CDR1 reads SGHAT; CDR2 reads FQNNGV. Trimming removed 2 bases from V and 0 bases from J; junction bases left unmatched: 3.

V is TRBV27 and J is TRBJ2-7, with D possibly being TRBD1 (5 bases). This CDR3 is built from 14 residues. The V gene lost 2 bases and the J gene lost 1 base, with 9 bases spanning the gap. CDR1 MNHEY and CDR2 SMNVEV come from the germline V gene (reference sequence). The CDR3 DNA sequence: TGTGCCAGCAGTTTAAGGGGCCCTTCCTACGAGCAGTACTTC. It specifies CASSLRGPSYEQYF.

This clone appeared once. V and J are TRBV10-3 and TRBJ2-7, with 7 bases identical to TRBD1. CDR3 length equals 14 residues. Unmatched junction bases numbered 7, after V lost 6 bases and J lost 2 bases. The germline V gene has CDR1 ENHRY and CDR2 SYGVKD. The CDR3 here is CAIRSRDSAYEQYF. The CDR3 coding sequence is TGTGCCATCAGGTCCAGGGACAGTGCCTACGAGCAGTACTTC.

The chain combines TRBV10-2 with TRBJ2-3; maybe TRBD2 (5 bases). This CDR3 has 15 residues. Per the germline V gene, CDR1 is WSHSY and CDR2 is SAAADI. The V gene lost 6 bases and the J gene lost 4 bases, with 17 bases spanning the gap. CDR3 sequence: CASSLDYSRADTQYF. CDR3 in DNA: TGCGCCAGCAGCCTAGACTACTCCCGGGCAGATACGCAGTATTTT.

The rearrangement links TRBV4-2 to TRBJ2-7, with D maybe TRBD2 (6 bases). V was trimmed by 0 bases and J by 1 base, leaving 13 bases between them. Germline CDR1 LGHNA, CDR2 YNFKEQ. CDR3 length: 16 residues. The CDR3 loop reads CASSQEVVAESYEQYF. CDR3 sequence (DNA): TGTGCCAGCAGCCAAGAGGTGGTAGCGGAGTCCTACGAGCAGTACTTC.

CDR3 residues: CASSLQGTGDEQYF. The CDR3 nucleotides are TGTGCCAGCAGCTTACAGGGGACAGGGGACGAGCAGTACTTC. This chain connects TRBV11-2 to TRBJ2-7; 10 bases align to TRBD1. CDR3 size: 14 residues. CDR1 and CDR2 (germline): SGHAT, FQNNGV. Germline trimming cut 2 bases from V and 5 bases from J; bases unmatched to any gene: 3.